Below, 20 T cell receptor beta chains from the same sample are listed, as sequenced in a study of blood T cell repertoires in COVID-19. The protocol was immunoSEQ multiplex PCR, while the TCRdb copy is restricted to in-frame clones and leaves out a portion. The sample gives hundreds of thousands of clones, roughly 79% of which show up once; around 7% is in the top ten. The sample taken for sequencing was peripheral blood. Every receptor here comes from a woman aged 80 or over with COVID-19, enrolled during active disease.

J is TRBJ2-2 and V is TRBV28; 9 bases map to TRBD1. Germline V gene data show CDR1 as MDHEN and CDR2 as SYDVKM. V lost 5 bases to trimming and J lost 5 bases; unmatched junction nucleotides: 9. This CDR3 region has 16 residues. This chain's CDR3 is CASSPGGQGITGELFF. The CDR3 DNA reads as TGTGCCAGCAGTCCGGGGGGACAGGGAATAACCGGGGAGCTGTTTTTT. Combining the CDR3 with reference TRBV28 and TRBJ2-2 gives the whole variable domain DVKVTQSSRYLVKRTGEKVFLECVQDMDHENMFWYRQDPGLGLRLIYFSYDVKMKEKGDIPEGYSVSREKKERFSLILESASTNQTSMYLCASSPGGQGITGELFFGEGSRLTVL.

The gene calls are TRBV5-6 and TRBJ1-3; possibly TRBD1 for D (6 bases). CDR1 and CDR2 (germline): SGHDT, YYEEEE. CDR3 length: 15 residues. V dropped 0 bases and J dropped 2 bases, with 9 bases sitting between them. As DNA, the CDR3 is TGTGCCAGCAGCTTGGGGGGGCTTGCTGGAAACACCATATATTTT. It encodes CASSLGGLAGNTIYF.

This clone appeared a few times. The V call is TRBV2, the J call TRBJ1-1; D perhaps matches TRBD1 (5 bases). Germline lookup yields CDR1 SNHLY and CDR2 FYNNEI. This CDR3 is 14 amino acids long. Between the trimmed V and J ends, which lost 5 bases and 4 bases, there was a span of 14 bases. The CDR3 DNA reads TGTGCCAGCAGTCAGGGATCTACGTCCACTGAAGCTTTCTTT. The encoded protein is CASSQGSTSTEAFF.

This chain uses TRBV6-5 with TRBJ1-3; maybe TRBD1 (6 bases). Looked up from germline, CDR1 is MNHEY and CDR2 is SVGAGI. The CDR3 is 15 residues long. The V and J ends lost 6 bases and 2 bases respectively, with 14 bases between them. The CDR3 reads CASSPDGTPGNTIYF. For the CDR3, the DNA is TGTGCCAGCAGCCCCGACGGGACACCTGGAAACACCATATATTTT.

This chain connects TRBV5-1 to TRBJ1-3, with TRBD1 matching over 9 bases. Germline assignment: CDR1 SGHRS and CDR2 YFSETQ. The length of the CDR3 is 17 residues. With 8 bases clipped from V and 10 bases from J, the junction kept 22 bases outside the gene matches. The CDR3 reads CARGTGRGLRWEITIYF. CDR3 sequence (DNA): TGCGCCAGGGGGACAGGGAGGGGATTACGCTGGGAGATTACCATATATTTT. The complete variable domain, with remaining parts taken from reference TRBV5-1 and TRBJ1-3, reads KAGVTQTPRYLIKTRGQQVTLSCSPISGHRSVSWYQQTPGQGLQFLFEYFSETQRNKGNFPGRFSGRQFSNSRSEMNVSTLELGDSALYLCARGTGRGLRWEITIYFGEGSWLTVV.

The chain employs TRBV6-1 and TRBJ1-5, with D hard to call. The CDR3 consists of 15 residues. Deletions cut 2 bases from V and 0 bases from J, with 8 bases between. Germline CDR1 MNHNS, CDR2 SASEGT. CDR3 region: CASSEQVLSNQPQHF. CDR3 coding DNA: TGTGCCAGCAGTGAACAGGTTCTTAGCAATCAGCCCCAGCATTTT.

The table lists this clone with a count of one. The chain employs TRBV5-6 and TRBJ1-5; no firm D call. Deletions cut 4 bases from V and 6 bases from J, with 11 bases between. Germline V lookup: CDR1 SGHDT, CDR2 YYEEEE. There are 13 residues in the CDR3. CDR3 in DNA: TGTGCCAGCAGCCAGAGGACTAGTCAGCCCCAGCATTTT. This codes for CASSQRTSQPQHF.

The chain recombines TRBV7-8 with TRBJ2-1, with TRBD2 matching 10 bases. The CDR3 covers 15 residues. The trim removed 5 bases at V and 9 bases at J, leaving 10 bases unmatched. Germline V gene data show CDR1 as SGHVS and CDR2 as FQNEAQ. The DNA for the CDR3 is TGTGCCAGCAGCATCACTAGCGGGGTCCCGAGTGAGCAGTTCTTC. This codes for CASSITSGVPSEQFF. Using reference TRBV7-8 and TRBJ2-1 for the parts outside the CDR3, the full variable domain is GAGVSQSPRYKVAKRGQDVALRCDPISGHVSLFWYQQALGQGPEFLTYFQNEAQLDKSGLPSDRFFAERPEGSVSTLKIQRTQQEDSAVYLCASSITSGVPSEQFFGPGTRLTVL.

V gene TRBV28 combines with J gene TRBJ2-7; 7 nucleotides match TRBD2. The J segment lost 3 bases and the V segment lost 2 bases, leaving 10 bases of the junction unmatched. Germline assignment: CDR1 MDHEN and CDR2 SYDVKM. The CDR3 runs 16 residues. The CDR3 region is CASSLSRAGIFYEQYF. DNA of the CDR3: TGTGCCAGCAGTTTAAGCCGAGCGGGGATCTTCTACGAGCAGTACTTC.

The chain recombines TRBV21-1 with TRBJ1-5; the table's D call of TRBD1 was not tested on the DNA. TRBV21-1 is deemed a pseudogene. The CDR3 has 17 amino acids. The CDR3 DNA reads TGTGCCAGCAGCAAAGCCGATCGGACAGGGGGTGGGCAGCCCCAGCATTTT. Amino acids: CASSKADRTGGGQPQHF.

In DNA, the CDR3 is TGTGCCAGTAGTCCGGGGACAGGTAGATCTGGAAACACCATATATTTT. Protein sequence: CASSPGTGRSGNTIYF. This chain links TRBV19 with TRBJ1-3; TRBD1 matches at 8 bases. Germline V gives CDR1 LNHDA, CDR2 SQIVND (reference sequence). The CDR3 is 16 residues long. V shed 5 bases, J shed 1 base, and the junction held 7 bases outside the gene matches. The variable domain in full, with the rest retrieved from reference TRBV19 and TRBJ1-3, is DGGITQSPKYLFRKEGQNVTLSCEQNLNHDAMYWYRQDPGQGLRLIYYSQIVNDFQKGDIAEGYSVSREKKESFPLTVTSAQKNPTAFYLCASSPGTGRSGNTIYFGEGSWLTVV.

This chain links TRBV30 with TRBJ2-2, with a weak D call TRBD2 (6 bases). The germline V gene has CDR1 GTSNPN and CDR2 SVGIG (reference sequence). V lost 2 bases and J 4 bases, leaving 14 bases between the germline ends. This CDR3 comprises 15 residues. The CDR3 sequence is CAWSPTGGTTGELFF. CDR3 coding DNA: TGTGCCTGGAGTCCTACGGGCGGGACCACCGGGGAGCTGTTTTTT.

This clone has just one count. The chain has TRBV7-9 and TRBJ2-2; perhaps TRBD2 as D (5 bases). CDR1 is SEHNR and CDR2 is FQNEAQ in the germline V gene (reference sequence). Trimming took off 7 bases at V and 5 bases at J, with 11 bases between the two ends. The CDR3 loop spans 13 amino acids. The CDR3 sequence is CASIIRGTGELFF. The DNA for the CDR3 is TGTGCCAGCATTATCCGGGGAACCGGGGAGCTGTTTTTT. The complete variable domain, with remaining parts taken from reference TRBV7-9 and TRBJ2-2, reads DTGVSQNPRHKITKRGQNVTFRCDPISEHNRLYWYRQTLGQGPEFLTYFQNEAQLEKSRLLSDRFSAERPKGSFSTLEIQRTEQGDSAMYLCASIIRGTGELFFGEGSRLTVL.

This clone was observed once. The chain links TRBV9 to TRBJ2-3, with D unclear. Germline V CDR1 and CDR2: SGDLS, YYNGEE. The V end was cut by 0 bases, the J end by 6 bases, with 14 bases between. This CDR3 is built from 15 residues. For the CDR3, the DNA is TGTGCCAGCAGCGTAGTCGCGGAAACCCGGGATACGCAGTATTTT. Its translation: CASSVVAETRDTQYF. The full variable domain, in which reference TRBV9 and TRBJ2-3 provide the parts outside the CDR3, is DSGVTQTPKHLITATGQRVTLRCSPRSGDLSVYWYQQSLDQGLQFLIQYYNGEERAKGNILERFSAQQFPDLHSELNLSSLELGDSALYFCASSVVAETRDTQYFGPGTRLTVL.

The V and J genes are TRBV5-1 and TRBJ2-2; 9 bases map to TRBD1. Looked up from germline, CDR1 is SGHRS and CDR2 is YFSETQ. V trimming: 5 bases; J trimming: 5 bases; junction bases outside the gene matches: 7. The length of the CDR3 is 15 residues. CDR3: CASSSGTGQTGELFF. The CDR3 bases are TGCGCCAGCAGTTCCGGGACAGGGCAGACCGGGGAGCTGTTTTTT.

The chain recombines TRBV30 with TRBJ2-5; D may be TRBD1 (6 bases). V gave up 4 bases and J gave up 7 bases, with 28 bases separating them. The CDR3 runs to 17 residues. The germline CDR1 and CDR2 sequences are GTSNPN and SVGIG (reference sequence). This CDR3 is CAWTLPAFPGQKGTQYF. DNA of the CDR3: TGTGCCTGGACCCTCCCGGCATTCCCCGGACAGAAAGGGACCCAGTACTTC.

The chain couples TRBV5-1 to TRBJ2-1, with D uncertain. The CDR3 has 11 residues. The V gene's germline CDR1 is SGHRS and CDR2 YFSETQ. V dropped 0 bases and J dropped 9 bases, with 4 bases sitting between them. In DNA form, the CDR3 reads TGCGCCAGCAGCTTGGAGCGTGAGCAGTTCTTC. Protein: CASSLEREQFF.

The DNA of the CDR3 is TGTGCCTGGAGTAAACAGGACAATCAGCCCCAGCATTTT. This translates into CAWSKQDNQPQHF. This rearrangement joins TRBV30 to TRBJ1-5; possible D gene TRBD1, 5 bases. V lost 2 bases and J lost 3, with 8 bases in between. Germline CDR1 is GTSNPN and CDR2 is SVGIG (reference sequence). CDR3 length: 13 amino acids.

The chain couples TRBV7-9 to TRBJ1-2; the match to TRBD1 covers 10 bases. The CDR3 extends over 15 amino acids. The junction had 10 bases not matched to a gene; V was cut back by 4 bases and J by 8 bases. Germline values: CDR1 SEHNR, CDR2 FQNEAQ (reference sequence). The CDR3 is CASSSNYGTGDGYTF. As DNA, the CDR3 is TGTGCCAGCAGCTCTAATTACGGGACAGGGGACGGCTACACCTTC.

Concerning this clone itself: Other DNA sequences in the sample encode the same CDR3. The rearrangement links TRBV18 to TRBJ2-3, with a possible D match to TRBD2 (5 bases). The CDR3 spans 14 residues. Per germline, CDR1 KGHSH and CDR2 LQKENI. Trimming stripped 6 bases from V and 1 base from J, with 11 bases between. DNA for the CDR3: TGTGCCAGCTCGCCTAGCTTGCGCACAGATACGCAGTATTTT. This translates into CASSPSLRTDTQYF.